What follows are 23 T cell receptor beta chains derived from one specimen sequenced in a study of human T cells and chemical hapten exposure. TCRdb used MiXCR to reprocess the 5' RACE reads, holding one entry per CDR3 protein. The sample holds 100,000 to 120,000 distinct CDR3 sequences, around 20% seen once. Unfractionated whole blood was the source from which total RNA was extracted. Every receptor here comes from a human donor in good health.

The chain carries TRBV11-2 and TRBJ2-7; 8 positions match TRBD1. The V and J ends lost 1 base and 2 bases, in that order; junction bases with no gene match: 7. Germline values: CDR1 SGHAT, CDR2 FQNNGV. This CDR3 is 16 amino acids long. The CDR3: CASSLGGDRQPYEQYF. Written as DNA, the CDR3 is TGTGCCAGCAGCTTAGGGGGGGACAGGCAGCCCTACGAGCAGTACTTC.

In this sample, this clonotype turned up a few times. The chain recombines TRBV6-5 with TRBJ2-1, with a weak D call TRBD2 (6 bases). This CDR3 comprises 12 residues. CDR1 is MNHEY and CDR2 is SVGAGI in the germline V gene. V was pared by 11 bases and J by 9 bases, with 17 bases between. In DNA form, the CDR3 reads TGTGCCTCCTCGATGGGAGGTACTGAGCAGTTCTTC. It encodes CASSMGGTEQFF.

This clonotype was seen a handful of times. V is TRBV28 and J is TRBJ1-2; 7 nucleotides match TRBD1. This CDR3 spans 15 amino acids. Germline CDR1 and CDR2: MDHEN and SYDVKM. Losses at the gene ends were 4 bases for V and 4 bases for J; bases not matched to a gene: 9. CDR3: CASSSRQGRAYGYTF. In DNA form, the CDR3 reads TGTGCCAGCAGTTCCCGACAGGGTAGGGCCTATGGCTACACCTTC.

The J gene is TRBJ2-7, the V gene TRBV5-1, with 7 bases aligning to TRBD1. Germline-derived CDR1 and CDR2 are SGHRS and YFSETQ. J gave up 7 bases and V 4 bases, and 5 bases lay outside the gene matches. The CDR3 covers 12 residues. The CDR3 reads CASSRDREEQYF. In DNA form, the CDR3 reads TGCGCCAGCAGCAGAGACAGGGAAGAGCAGTACTTC.

This clonotype turned up a few times. The J gene is TRBJ1-2, the V gene TRBV7-2, with D tentatively TRBD1 (5 bases). The ends were cut back, 5 bases at V and 4 bases at J, with 17 bases in the middle. The CDR3 extends over 15 amino acids. Germline assignment: CDR1 SGHTA and CDR2 FQGNSA. DNA of the CDR3: TGTGCCAGCAGCCGTTCGGACACAGGAGGCTATGGCTACACCTTC. This encodes CASSRSDTGGYGYTF.

J is TRBJ1-2 and V is TRBV25-1, with D unresolved. CDR3 length: 11 amino acids. The V and J ends lost 4 bases and 5 bases respectively, with 5 bases between them. The germline CDR1 and CDR2 sequences are MGHDK and SYGVNS. CDR3: CASSGGYGYTF. The DNA for the CDR3 is TGTGCCAGCAGTGGGGGATATGGCTACACCTTC.

The chain employs TRBV24-1 and TRBJ2-4, with unresolved D. Trimming took off 2 bases at V and 0 bases at J, with 7 bases between the two ends. The CDR3 covers 15 residues. Germline V CDR1 and CDR2: KGHDR, SFDVKD. CDR3 DNA sequence: TGTGCCACCAGTGATTCCGTAGGAGCCAAAAACATTCAGTACTTC. It codes for CATSDSVGAKNIQYF.

This clonotype has a handful of counts. The chain has TRBV5-1 and TRBJ1-2, with D uncertain. Trimming removed 0 bases from V and 2 bases from J, with 20 bases in between. The CDR3 is 18 amino acids. The germline V gene has CDR1 SGHRS and CDR2 YFSETQ. In nucleotides, the CDR3 is TGCGCCAGCAGCTTGGGCGCTCATGTGGAAGGGCCGAACTATGGCTACACCTTC. Protein product: CASSLGAHVEGPNYGYTF. Together with reference TRBV5-1 and TRBJ1-2, the CDR3 gives the full variable domain: KAGVTQTPRYLIKTRGQQVTLSCSPISGHRSVSWYQQTPGQGLQFLFEYFSETQRNKGNFPGRFSGRQFSNSRSEMNVSTLELGDSALYLCASSLGAHVEGPNYGYTFGSGTRLTVV.

This clonotype was counted between two and nine times. CDR3 bases: TGTGCCAGCAGTTTTGACAGAATGAACACTGAAGCTTTCTTT. Amino acids: CASSFDRMNTEAFF. This chain uses TRBV27 with TRBJ1-1, with D tentatively TRBD1 (5 bases). Germline CDR1 reads MNHEY; CDR2 reads SMNVEV (reference sequence). The CDR3 runs to 14 residues. The V end was cut by 3 bases, the J end by 0 bases, with 8 bases between.

This clonotype has a count of ten or more. This chain connects TRBV12-3 or TRBV12-4 to TRBJ1-1, with a tentative D call TRBD1 (6 bases). The length of the CDR3 is 13 residues. The V end was cut by 5 bases, the J end by 1 base, with 8 bases between. Written as DNA, the CDR3 is TGTGCCAGCAGTCTACAGGGGAACACTGAAGCTTTCTTT. Translated: CASSLQGNTEAFF.

As for this clonotype: This clone may be a read error of a much larger clone one base away. The rearrangement joins TRBV7-8 to TRBJ1-1; D might be TRBD1 (5 bases). The CDR3 is made up of 15 amino acids. CDR1 SGHVS and CDR2 FQNEAQ come from the germline V gene. The germline V and J ends were trimmed by 9 bases and 1 base, with 18 bases remaining between them. The DNA for the CDR3 is TGTGCCAGAAGCCCCGGGGGTCAGGGGAACACTGAAGCTTTCTTT. This gives the protein CARSPGGQGNTEAFF.

The chain uses TRBV5-6 and TRBJ1-6, with a weak D call TRBD1 (6 bases). Per the germline V gene, CDR1 is SGHDT and CDR2 is YYEEEE. The V end lost 1 base, the J end lost 7 bases, and 9 bases lay between the germline ends. The CDR3 covers 14 residues. In DNA, the CDR3 is TGTGCCAGCAGCTTGAATAGGGGGAATTCACCCCTCCACTTT. Amino acid sequence: CASSLNRGNSPLHF. Combining the CDR3 with reference TRBV5-6 and TRBJ1-6 gives the whole variable domain DAGVTQSPTHLIKTRGQQVTLRCSPKSGHDTVSWYQQALGQGPQFIFQYYEEEERQRGNFPDRFSGHQFPNYSSELNVNALLLGDSALYLCASSLNRGNSPLHFGNGTRLTVT.

This clonotype was counted only a few times. The chain has TRBV10-3 and TRBJ2-7, with D uncertain. The CDR3 covers 14 residues. The germline CDR1 and CDR2 sequences are ENHRY and SYGVKD. The V end was cut by 2 bases, the J end by 6 bases, with 14 bases between. CDR3 region: CAISEPTRAPEQYF. In DNA form, the CDR3 reads TGTGCCATCAGTGAGCCGACACGGGCCCCCGAGCAGTACTTC.

The chain combines TRBV6-5 with TRBJ2-7; 12 bases line up with TRBD2. The CDR3 covers 14 residues. Germline values: CDR1 MNHEY, CDR2 SVGAGI. Unmatched junction bases numbered 5, after V lost 5 bases and J lost 6 bases. CDR3 nucleotides: TGTGCCAGCAGTCGACTAGCGGGAGTACCCGAGCAGTACTTC. This gives the protein CASSRLAGVPEQYF.

The chain links TRBV5-1 to TRBJ2-1, with 7 bases that match TRBD2. The CDR3 is 17 amino acids. V lost 4 bases and J lost 0; bases outside the gene matches: 10. Germline V CDR1 and CDR2: SGHRS, YFSETQ. This CDR3 reads CASSHISSGSSYNEQFF. The CDR3 DNA reads TGCGCCAGCAGCCATATCTCTAGCGGTAGCTCCTACAATGAGCAGTTCTTC.

CDR3 nucleotide sequence: TGTGCCAGCAGCTTAGGAGCCGTTCGCTGGCCCCGCTCCGGCAATGAGCAGTTCTTC. This sequence encodes CASSLGAVRWPRSGNEQFF. This sequence joins TRBV11-3 and TRBJ2-1, with D hard to call. The CDR3 spans 19 residues. Germline V gives CDR1 SGHNT, CDR2 YENEEA. V lost 1 base and J lost 6, with 25 bases in between. Full variable domain (remainder filled in from reference TRBV11-3 and TRBJ2-1): EAGVVQSPRYKIIEKKQPVAFWCNPISGHNTLYWYLQNLGQGPELLIRYENEEAVDDSQLPKDRFSAERLKGVDSTLKIQPAELGDSAVYLCASSLGAVRWPRSGNEQFFGPGTRLTVL.

The chain recombines TRBV4-1 with TRBJ2-1; unclear D gene. The V and J ends lost 1 base and 6 bases respectively, with 10 bases between them. Per the germline V gene, CDR1 is MGHRA and CDR2 is YSYEKL. This CDR3 spans 14 amino acids. This CDR3 is CASSQGVSPNEQFF. The CDR3 DNA sequence: TGCGCCAGCAGCCAAGGGGTTAGCCCCAATGAGCAGTTCTTC.

The chain couples TRBV9 to TRBJ2-7; D not resolved. Germline CDR1 SGDLS, CDR2 YYNGEE. V was shortened by 0 bases and J by 6 bases, with 10 bases between the two germline ends. This CDR3 region has 13 residues. Here the CDR3 reads CASSVATMAEQYF. DNA of the CDR3: TGTGCCAGCAGCGTAGCTACTATGGCCGAGCAGTACTTC.

The CDR3, as DNA: TGCGCCAGCAGCCAAAACCTGGACAGGGGGCGTTACGAGCAGTACTTC. The encoded protein is CASSQNLDRGRYEQYF. J is TRBJ2-7 and V is TRBV4-1, with 11 bases fitting TRBD1. Germline CDR1 reads MGHRA; CDR2 reads YSYEKL. V shed 2 bases and J 4 bases; nucleotides not matched to a gene: 7. The CDR3 spans 16 residues.

The chain is built from TRBV29-1 and TRBJ1-2; D is undetermined. Trimming shortened V by 6 bases and J by 3 bases, and 8 bases separated the two germline ends. Germline CDR1 and CDR2: SQVTM and ANQGSEA. The CDR3 is 11 amino acids. The CDR3 reads CSVIGDYGYTF. CDR3 bases: TGCAGCGTAATCGGGGACTATGGCTACACCTTC.

The sample holds a few counts of this clonotype. The chain joins TRBV6-5 to TRBJ2-3; D unclear. The V end lost 7 bases, the J end lost 4 bases, and 12 bases lay between the germline ends. Germline V gene data show CDR1 as MNHEY and CDR2 as SVGAGI. The CDR3 is 13 residues long. The CDR3 reads CASTSFGADTQYF. The CDR3 DNA sequence: TGTGCCAGCACGTCCTTTGGGGCAGATACGCAGTATTTT.

This clonotype has ten or more counts. V usage is TRBV7-9 and J usage is TRBJ2-6; no firm D call. Germline CDR1 SEHNR, CDR2 FQNEAQ (reference sequence). This CDR3 is built from 17 residues. Trimming took 2 bases from V and 1 from J, leaving 12 bases between them. For the CDR3, the DNA is TGTGCCAGCAGCTTAAGTGACTTGGCGTCTGGGGCCAACGTCCTGACTTTC. This encodes CASSLSDLASGANVLTF. Full variable domain (rest looked up from reference TRBV7-9 and TRBJ2-6): DTGVSQNPRHKITKRGQNVTFRCDPISEHNRLYWYRQTLGQGPEFLTYFQNEAQLEKSRLLSDRFSAERPKGSFSTLEIQRTEQGDSAMYLCASSLSDLASGANVLTFGAGSRLTVL.

This clonotype was detected a few times. The chain is built from TRBV5-1 and TRBJ1-4, with D hard to call. This CDR3 region has 14 residues. V lost 5 bases, J lost 0 bases, and 8 bases lay in between. Per the germline V gene, CDR1 is SGHRS and CDR2 is YFSETQ. The CDR3 bases are TGCGCCAGCAGTACGGATTCAACTAATGAAAAACTGTTTTTT. Protein product: CASSTDSTNEKLFF. Combining the CDR3 with reference TRBV5-1 and TRBJ1-4 gives the whole variable domain KAGVTQTPRYLIKTRGQQVTLSCSPISGHRSVSWYQQTPGQGLQFLFEYFSETQRNKGNFPGRFSGRQFSNSRSEMNVSTLELGDSALYLCASSTDSTNEKLFFGSGTQLSVL.